This T cell receptor (beta chain) was sequenced during a study of blood T cell repertoires in COVID-19. Study at large: Sites across the United States, Italy and Spain contributed samples from acute and convalescent COVID-19. Nucleic acid was either cDNA or gDNA, and it came from T cells, B-cell-depleted T cells, or PBMCs.

In the original analysis: Amplified reference gene primers provided the basis for estimating nucleated cell counts. Sequencing was performed with immunoSEQ multiplex PCR; in TCRdb, only in-frame clones are kept and a portion is missing. Clone size and V and J calls were adopted from that table, with D and trimming inferred from the DNA. The data show 200,000 to 300,000 clones, 75% to 85% seen once. Germline V lookup: CDR1 SGHDT, CDR2 YYEEEE. This CDR3 comprises 12 residues. V dropped 2 bases and J dropped 8 bases, with 10 bases sitting between them. This clone was counted only a few times. The clonotype comes from a man between 35 and 55 years old who had recovered from COVID-19. The chain carries TRBV5-6 and TRBJ1-2; D is ambiguous. Sample: peripheral blood. Here the CDR3 reads CASSFGVYGYTF. CDR3 coding DNA: TGTGCCAGCAGCTTCGGGGTCTACGGCTACACCTTC.